This T cell receptor (beta chain) was identified in a study of cytomegalovirus exposure and HLA in healthy donors. The study, taken as a whole, reports: TCR beta V segments were, for the most part, productive about 87% or about 30% of the time in an earlier analysis. A later analysis found common viral pathogens apparently linked to several of the most significant clusters.

PCR employed 60 Vbeta and 13 Jbeta primers. The table came from immunoSEQ multiplex PCR; TCRdb's copy has only in-frame clones and leaves some out. The sample consists of roughly 190,000 clones, about four fifths of them appearing once. With 2 bases clipped from V and 2 bases from J, the junction kept 0 bases outside the gene matches. From germline, CDR1 is ENHRY and CDR2 SYGVKD. This CDR3 spans 15 amino acids. Turning to this clone: Its specificity is unknown.

The sequence came from a man between 18 and 35 years old in good health and CMV-seronegative. This rearrangement joins TRBV10-3 to TRBJ1-5, with TRBD1 identical over 10 bases. The sample taken for sequencing was PBMCs. The CDR3: CAISEGTGGNQPQHF. The CDR3 nucleotides are TGTGCCATCAGTGAGGGGACAGGGGGCAATCAGCCCCAGCATTTT.